The 26 T cell receptor beta chains presented below share a single source sample, sequenced in a study of T cells in Graves' hyperthyroidism and ophthalmopathy. RNA transcripts yielded amplified TCR beta CDR3 regions. Primed by the HTBI set, a first-round RT-PCR was run on the TCR CDR3. MiXCR, applied by TCRdb to the multiplex PCR reads, yields one record per CDR3 protein. Seen here are approximately 520,000 distinct CDR3 sequences, around 22% observed once, and the top ten hold about 11%. Specimen: blood. The receptors were sampled from a woman in her 30s with Graves' ophthalmopathy.

To note about this clonotype: A read error may explain this, as a much larger clone is one base away. For the CDR3, the DNA is TGTGCCTGTAAAGCACAGGGGGCAGACGAGCAGTACTTC. It yields the protein CACKAQGADEQYF. The genes are TRBV19 and TRBJ2-7; 9 nucleotides align to TRBD1. CDR1 and CDR2 from the germline V gene are LNHDA and SQIVND (reference sequence). The CDR3 has 13 residues. J lost 5 bases, V lost 11 bases, and 10 bases had no gene match.

This clonotype occurred many times. The CDR3 reads CASSWTSSGEQYF. As DNA, the CDR3 is TGTGCCAGCAGTTGGACTAGTTCAGGCGAGCAGTACTTC. J is TRBJ2-7 and V is TRBV6-2 or TRBV6-3; TRBD2 matches 7 bases. The germline gives CDR1 MNHEY, CDR2 SVGEGT. The CDR3 extends over 13 amino acids. V dropped 4 bases and J dropped 6; count of bases not matched to a gene: 6.

This chain joins TRBV7-2 and TRBJ2-7, with TRBD2 matching 12 bases. This CDR3 comprises 15 residues. The trim removed 3 bases at V and 5 bases at J, leaving 5 bases unmatched. The germline CDR1 and CDR2 sequences are SGHTA and FQGNSA. The CDR3 protein is CASSFRTSGNHEQYF. The DNA for the CDR3 is TGTGCCAGCAGCTTTCGGACTAGCGGGAACCACGAGCAGTACTTC.

This clonotype was seen repeatedly, ten times or more. One junction end does not reproduce the germline sequence, and a read error may be involved. In DNA, the CDR3 is TGTGCCAGCAGTCTCCAGGGTTCAGAGACCAAGTACTTC. Translating it yields CASSLQGSETKYF. This chain joins TRBV6-2 or TRBV6-3 and TRBJ2-5; TRBD1 might be the D (5 bases). Germline V gene lookup returns CDR1 MNHEY and CDR2 SVGEGT. The CDR3 loop spans 13 amino acids.

This clonotype has a handful of counts. The CDR3 nucleotides are TGTGCCAGCAGCCGTTCCGTGGGAGAGGTTCAAGAGACCCAGTACTTC. Encoded protein: CASSRSVGEVQETQYF. The chain employs TRBV6-1 and TRBJ2-5, with a possible D match to TRBD2 (5 bases). Trimming cost V 6 bases and J 2 bases, with 19 bases left between them. Germline V gene sequence: CDR1 MNHNS, CDR2 SASEGT. This CDR3 contains 16 residues.

This chain joins TRBV4-1 and TRBJ1-1; D uncertain. This CDR3 region has 14 residues. Trimming shortened V by 4 bases and J by 6 bases, and 15 bases separated the two germline ends. From germline, CDR1 is MGHRA and CDR2 YSYEKL. The DNA for the CDR3 is TGCGCCAGCAGCCTATCGGGTCGTCCCTCTGAAGCTTTCTTT. It translates to CASSLSGRPSEAFF.

This clonotype occurred many times. The genes are TRBV20-1 and TRBJ1-3, with D possibly matching TRBD1 (6 bases). Germline values: CDR1 DFQATT, CDR2 SNEGSKA (reference sequence). The V end was cut by 5 bases, the J end by 0 bases, with 14 bases between. There are 15 residues in the CDR3. Here the CDR3 DNA reads TGCAGTGCTTCCCCGGGACACGTCTCTGGAAACACCATATATTTT. Amino acids: CSASPGHVSGNTIYF.

This clonotype was counted ten times or more. This chain connects TRBV28 to TRBJ2-5; no reliable D call. V shed 4 bases and J shed 0 bases, with 18 bases lying between them. Germline loops: CDR1 MDHEN, CDR2 SYDVKM. This CDR3 is 17 amino acids long. In DNA, the CDR3 is TGTGCCAGCAGTTCCGTGACACGAACCATTAACCAAGAGACCCAGTACTTC. Protein: CASSSVTRTINQETQYF.

This clonotype was detected only a few times. The chain is built from TRBV6-1 and TRBJ2-5; possibly TRBD1 or TRBD2 for D (5 bases each). The length of the CDR3 is 16 residues. The V gene lost 6 bases and the J gene lost 3 bases, with 20 bases spanning the gap. Germline V lookup: CDR1 MNHNS, CDR2 SASEGT. The CDR3 sequence is CASRGVGNYQKETQYF. The CDR3, as DNA: TGTGCCAGCAGGGGGGTGGGCAATTACCAAAAAGAGACCCAGTACTTC.

The V and J genes are TRBV29-1 and TRBJ2-7; tentative D call: TRBD2 (5 bases). Trimming left V 8 bases short and J 2 bases short, with 19 bases between. CDR1 SQVTM and CDR2 ANQGSEA come from the germline V gene. The CDR3 length is 14 residues. CDR3 DNA: TGCAGCCCACCCGAGAGGAGCGGAACCTACGAGCAGTACTTC. Translation gives CSPPERSGTYEQYF.

The chain is built from TRBV6-5 and TRBJ1-1; D is undetermined. V was pared by 0 bases and J by 4 bases, with 12 bases between. The CDR3 covers 15 residues. Per the germline V gene, CDR1 is MNHEY and CDR2 is SVGAGI. CDR3 sequence reads: CASSYSPSAGTEAFF. In DNA form, the CDR3 reads TGTGCCAGCAGTTACTCCCCGAGCGCCGGCACTGAAGCTTTCTTT.

This clonotype was counted ten times or more. The J gene is TRBJ1-2, the V gene TRBV18; no firm D call. The CDR3 totals 15 residues. Trimming took 2 bases from V and 4 from J, leaving 14 bases between them. Germline-derived CDR1 and CDR2 are KGHSH and LQKENI. CDR3 DNA: TGTGCCAGCTCACCAGAAAACGCGGACCCCTATGGCTACACCTTC. It codes for CASSPENADPYGYTF.

This clonotype was seen many times. This sequence joins TRBV12-3 or TRBV12-4 and TRBJ2-2, with 8 bases that match TRBD2. The CDR3 totals 13 residues. Trimming at V came to 6 bases and at J to 6 bases, leaving 3 bases not matched to a gene. The CDR3 protein is CASRGLEAGELFF. The CDR3 DNA reads TGTGCCAGCAGGGGACTAGAAGCCGGGGAGCTGTTTTTT.

The genes are TRBV28 and TRBJ2-5; the D gene is possibly TRBD2 (5 bases). Trimming cost V 4 bases and J 4 bases, with 7 bases left between them. This CDR3 contains 12 residues. Germline CDR1 and CDR2: MDHEN and SYDVKM. The CDR3 is CASSSEGETQYF. Here the CDR3 DNA reads TGTGCCAGCAGTTCTGAGGGAGAGACCCAGTACTTC.

This clonotype showed up just a few times. This chain uses TRBV6-2 or TRBV6-3 with TRBJ2-5, with TRBD2 identical over 7 bases. Per germline, CDR1 MNHEY and CDR2 SVGEGT. CDR3 length equals 15 residues. V gave up 0 bases and J gave up 6 bases; unmatched junction bases: 7. CDR3 region: CASSYSGLWLKTQYF. The CDR3 bases are TGTGCCAGCAGTTACTCGGGACTATGGCTGAAGACCCAGTACTTC.

This clonotype was found many times. The chain is built from TRBV11-2 and TRBJ2-5; 8 nucleotides line up with TRBD2. The CDR3 has 16 amino acids. J gave up 4 bases and V 1 base, and 8 bases lay outside the gene matches. Per the germline V gene, CDR1 is SGHAT and CDR2 is FQNNGV. The CDR3, as DNA: TGTGCCAGCAGCTTAGGGACTAGCAGGGGCATAGAGACCCAGTACTTC. It translates to CASSLGTSRGIETQYF.

V gene TRBV29-1 combines with J gene TRBJ2-2, with D maybe TRBD1 (6 bases). Per germline, CDR1 SQVTM and CDR2 ANQGSEA. This CDR3 has 16 residues. Trimming shortened V by 4 bases and J by 0 bases, and 15 bases separated the two germline ends. The CDR3 reads CSVGIREGANTGELFF. The CDR3 coding sequence is TGCAGCGTTGGAATCCGAGAGGGGGCGAACACCGGGGAGCTGTTTTTT.

This clonotype was counted many times. The chain recombines TRBV29-1 with TRBJ1-1; tentatively, D is TRBD1 (5 bases). CDR1 is SQVTM, CDR2 ANQGSEA, per germline. CDR3 length equals 12 residues. Trimming took off 1 base at V and 9 bases at J, with 12 bases between the two ends. CDR3 sequence (DNA): TGCAGCGTTGAAGGGGGCTCGCAGAAAGCTTTCTTT. It codes for CSVEGGSQKAFF. Combining the CDR3 with reference TRBV29-1 and TRBJ1-1 gives the whole variable domain SAVISQKPSRDICQRGTSLTIQCQVDSQVTMMFWYRQQPGQSLTLIATANQGSEATYESGFVIDKFPISRPNLTFSTLTVSNMSPEDSSIYLCSVEGGSQKAFFGQGTRLTVV.

This chain joins TRBV11-2 and TRBJ2-7; D unresolved. Germline-derived CDR1 and CDR2 are SGHAT and FQNNGV. This CDR3 is 15 amino acids long. The V end was cut by 1 base, the J end by 0 bases, with 10 bases between. The CDR3 is CASSLVSLRSYEQYF. The CDR3, as DNA: TGTGCCAGCAGCTTAGTCAGTCTACGCTCCTACGAGCAGTACTTC.

The rearrangement uses TRBV15 and TRBJ2-4; a weak D match, TRBD1 (5 bases). Germline V gives CDR1 LNHNV, CDR2 YYDKDF (reference sequence). Trimming pared 5 bases from V and 7 bases from J, leaving 18 bases between. The CDR3 runs 15 residues. CDR3 in amino acids: CATSQQVLGINIQYF. The CDR3 DNA follows: TGTGCCACCAGCCAACAGGTCTTGGGGATCAACATTCAGTACTTC.

This chain joins TRBV11-1 and TRBJ2-7, with D unclear. The CDR3 is made up of 14 amino acids. V was trimmed by 1 base and J by 3 bases, leaving 10 bases between them. Looked up from germline, CDR1 is SGHAT and CDR2 is FQDESV (reference sequence). DNA of the CDR3: TGTGCCAGCAGCTTAGAGTATGGGGACTACGAGCAGTACTTC. Its translation: CASSLEYGDYEQYF.

A note on this clonotype: A much bigger clone sits one base away, suggesting this may be a read error. V and J are TRBV20-1 and TRBJ1-5; unclear D gene. Per germline, CDR1 DFQATT and CDR2 SNEGSKA (reference sequence). The CDR3 loop spans 12 amino acids. The CDR3 nucleotides read TGCAGTGCTATTCGGGGTTCTCAGCCCCAGCGTTTT. This codes for CSAIRGSQPQRF.

This clonotype has ten or more counts. The chain employs TRBV12-3 or TRBV12-4 and TRBJ1-1; D is perhaps TRBD1 (5 bases). This CDR3 spans 14 amino acids. V was cut by 3 bases and J by 9 bases, with 17 bases left in between. The CDR3 DNA reads as TGTGCCAGCAGTTTCCCGGCAGGGAGGGCCCAAGCTTTCTTT. It yields the protein CASSFPAGRAQAFF.

This clonotype was recorded at least ten times. V gene TRBV28 combines with J gene TRBJ2-5; D is perhaps TRBD2 (6 bases). Germline CDR1 and CDR2: MDHEN and SYDVKM. V lost 1 base and J 3 bases, leaving 9 bases between the germline ends. This CDR3 has 14 amino acids. The CDR3 nucleotides read TGTGCCAGCAGTTTATCGGGACTTAAAGAGACCCAGTACTTC. Protein sequence: CASSLSGLKETQYF.

This clonotype was recorded at least ten times. This chain uses TRBV6-1 with TRBJ1-2; no firm D call. Germline CDR1 is MNHNS and CDR2 is SASEGT. The CDR3 runs to 15 residues. Trimming took off 1 base at V and 4 bases at J, with 13 bases between the two ends. CDR3 bases: TGTGCCAGCAGTGAAGGTATTTGGGAGGCCTATGGCTACACCTTC. Its translation: CASSEGIWEAYGYTF.

This clonotype was detected ten times or more. CDR3 in DNA: TGTGCCAGCAGTAAGGACAGGGGAATCACTGAAGCTTTCTTT. Amino acid sequence: CASSKDRGITEAFF. V gene TRBV2 combines with J gene TRBJ1-1; 9 bases agree with TRBD1. CDR3 length: 14 residues. With 5 bases clipped from V and 4 bases from J, the junction kept 5 bases outside the gene matches. Looked up from germline, CDR1 is SNHLY and CDR2 is FYNNEI.